The 29 T cell receptor beta chains given below trace back to one sample, sequenced in a study of OX40 agonist ivuxolimab in advanced cancers. Sequencing used immunoSEQ multiplex PCR; TCRdb keeps in-frame clones, though not all of them. The table records tens of thousands of clones, 88% of them present only once. The sample was CD4+ or CD8+ T cells sorted from blood, taken in a trial of the OX40 agonist ivuxolimab. These TCRs come from an adult with an advanced solid tumor such as melanoma, head and neck, liver or kidney cancer.

The chain employs TRBV6-5 and TRBJ1-2, with 7 bases matching TRBD1. V lost 5 bases to trimming and J lost 7 bases; unmatched junction nucleotides: 10. CDR1 is MNHEY, CDR2 SVGAGI, per germline. The CDR3 has 14 amino acids. The CDR3 DNA is TGTGCCAGCAGTCTGGACAGGTCCTGGCTTGGCTACACCTTC. This codes for CASSLDRSWLGYTF.

This chain's CDR3 is CASSFSGRYNDGEQFF. CDR3 in DNA: TGCGCCAGCAGCTTTAGCGGGCGGTACAATGACGGTGAGCAGTTCTTC. The chain couples TRBV5-1 to TRBJ2-1; 7 bases map to TRBD2. The V gene's germline CDR1 is SGHRS and CDR2 YFSETQ. The CDR3 spans 16 residues. Unmatched junction bases numbered 14, after V lost 2 bases and J lost 9 bases. Using reference TRBV5-1 and TRBJ2-1 for the parts outside the CDR3, the full variable domain is KAGVTQTPRYLIKTRGQQVTLSCSPISGHRSVSWYQQTPGQGLQFLFEYFSETQRNKGNFPGRFSGRQFSNSRSEMNVSTLELGDSALYLCASSFSGRYNDGEQFFGPGTRLTVL.

V is TRBV23-1 and J is TRBJ1-6, with unresolved D. TRBV23-1 is reported as an ORF; its role is uncertain. V was pared by 7 bases and J by 7 bases, with 11 bases between. This CDR3 is built from 13 residues. CDR3 coding DNA: TGCGCCAGCATTACCAGGTCCAATTCACCCCTCCACTTT. It is translated as CASITRSNSPLHF.

This clone was picked up one time. The gene calls are TRBV7-8 and TRBJ2-5; D unresolved. Trimming removed 1 base at V and 4 bases at J, with 16 bases between. From germline, CDR1 is SGHVS and CDR2 FQNEAQ. The CDR3 consists of 16 residues. DNA of the CDR3: TGTGCCAGCAGCTTAGTGGGCGGAAGAGGAACAGAGACCCAGTACTTC. Translation: CASSLVGGRGTETQYF.

The V call is TRBV30, the J call TRBJ2-3, with 9 bases aligning to TRBD1. The CDR3 sequence is 15 residues long. Germline loops: CDR1 GTSNPN, CDR2 SVGIG (reference sequence). V shed 5 bases and J 1 base; nucleotides not matched to a gene: 7. The CDR3 loop reads CAWAGQGSRTDTQYF. The CDR3 DNA reads TGTGCCTGGGCAGGACAGGGGTCGCGCACAGATACGCAGTATTTT.

This clone was picked up a small number of times. The chain uses TRBV7-9 and TRBJ2-7, with no clear D. With 2 bases removed from V and 0 bases from J, the gap between germline ends came to 2 bases. Germline V gives CDR1 SEHNR, CDR2 FQNEAQ (reference sequence). The CDR3 has 12 amino acids. CDR3 DNA: TGTGCCAGCAGCTTATCCTCCTACGAGCAGTACTTC. Its translation is CASSLSSYEQYF.

V and J are TRBV7-9 and TRBJ1-2; no clear D. Trimming shortened V by 1 base and J by 7 bases, and 16 bases separated the two germline ends. The germline gives CDR1 SEHNR, CDR2 FQNEAQ (reference sequence). The CDR3 runs to 15 residues. CDR3 DNA sequence: TGTGCCAGCAGCTTAGTAGGCCCCCGGGATGGTGGCTACACCTTC. Its translation is CASSLVGPRDGGYTF.

The rearrangement links TRBV6-1 to TRBJ1-6, with unresolved D. CDR1 and CDR2 from the germline V gene are MNHNS and SASEGT. V lost 1 base and J lost 7, with 11 bases in between. The CDR3 length is 15 residues. The CDR3 nucleotides are TGTGCCAGCAGTGAAGTGGGCGTAGGGAATTCACCCCTCCACTTT. Residues: CASSEVGVGNSPLHF.

The J gene is TRBJ2-6, the V gene TRBV7-9; no definite D call. V was pared by 0 bases and J by 0 bases, with 9 bases between. There are 17 residues in the CDR3. Germline values: CDR1 SEHNR, CDR2 FQNEAQ (reference sequence). The CDR3 bases are TGTGCCAGCAGCTTAGCAGGCAGCCTCTCTGGGGCCAACGTCCTGACTTTC. Translation gives CASSLAGSLSGANVLTF.

This chain joins TRBV30 and TRBJ2-3; the D is unclear. The CDR3 length is 12 residues. Germline V gene data show CDR1 as GTSNPN and CDR2 as SVGIG (reference sequence). The germline V and J ends were trimmed by 0 bases and 5 bases, with 6 bases remaining between them. The CDR3: CAWSVIGDTQYF. DNA for the CDR3: TGTGCCTGGAGTGTCATTGGAGATACGCAGTATTTT. Drawing the rest from reference TRBV30 and TRBJ2-3, the complete variable domain is SQTIHQWPATLVQPVGSPLSLECTVEGTSNPNLYWYRQAAGRGLQLLFYSVGIGQISSEVPQNLSASRPQDRQFILSSKKLLLSDSGFYLCAWSVIGDTQYFGPGTRLTVL.

This sequence joins TRBV30 and TRBJ1-3; the D gene is possibly TRBD1 (5 bases). Germline V gene sequence: CDR1 GTSNPN, CDR2 SVGIG (reference sequence). The CDR3 totals 15 residues. V was trimmed by 5 bases and J by 0 bases, leaving 14 bases between them. The CDR3, as DNA: TGTGCCTGGGACCCAAGGGGCAGCTCTGGAAACACCATATATTTT. Translation gives CAWDPRGSSGNTIYF.

A remark on this clone: The same CDR3 also results from other DNA sequences found in this sample. The chain combines TRBV19 with TRBJ1-5; D is possibly TRBD1 (5 bases). The CDR3 is 13 amino acids. Germline V gives CDR1 LNHDA, CDR2 SQIVND (reference sequence). Trimming took off 6 bases at V and 8 bases at J, with 14 bases between the two ends. In nucleotides, the CDR3 is TGTGCCAGTAGCACAGAAAGGGGAGAGCCCCAGCATTTT. Encoded protein: CASSTERGEPQHF.

The chain has TRBV5-1 and TRBJ2-7; TRBD1 matches 10 bases. Trimming cost V 4 bases and J 3 bases; bases outside gene matches: 4. CDR1 and CDR2 (germline): SGHRS, YFSETQ. The CDR3 covers 14 residues. The CDR3 DNA follows: TGCGCCAGCAGCCCGGGACAGGGGAGCTACGAGCAGTACTTC. This gives the protein CASSPGQGSYEQYF.

V gene TRBV19 combines with J gene TRBJ2-7; D might be TRBD1 (6 bases). Trimming pared 4 bases from V and 2 bases from J, leaving 9 bases between. This CDR3 spans 13 amino acids. Germline V gene lookup returns CDR1 LNHDA and CDR2 SQIVND (reference sequence). CDR3 DNA: TGTGCCAGTAGTAAACAGGGCACCTACGAGCAGTACTTC. It is translated as CASSKQGTYEQYF.

V and J are TRBV5-4 and TRBJ2-5; 8 bases match TRBD2. J was trimmed by 5 bases and V by 4 bases; bases with no gene match: 13. There are 16 residues in the CDR3. The germline V gene encodes CDR1 SGHNT and CDR2 YYREEE (reference sequence). CDR3 bases: TGTGCCAGCAGCCATGGGGCAATAGCGGGGACTGAGACCCAGTACTTC. The encoded protein is CASSHGAIAGTETQYF.

The chain combines TRBV29-1 with TRBJ2-7, with 9 bases that match TRBD1. The junction had 8 bases not matched to a gene; V was cut back by 5 bases and J by 3 bases. The germline V gene encodes CDR1 SQVTM and CDR2 ANQGSEA. CDR3 size: 14 residues. The CDR3 loop reads CSVRPSGQGYEQYF. The CDR3 DNA is TGCAGCGTTCGACCGTCGGGACAGGGCTACGAGCAGTACTTC.

The chain couples TRBV28 to TRBJ2-7; 11 bases line up with TRBD1. Germline trimming cut 6 bases from V and 2 bases from J; bases unmatched to any gene: 6. This CDR3 contains 15 residues. Germline-derived CDR1 and CDR2 are MDHEN and SYDVKM. CDR3 nucleotides: TGTGCCAGCAGGATGGGACAGGGGGTGCCCTACGAGCAGTACTTC. Protein: CASRMGQGVPYEQYF. Using reference TRBV28 and TRBJ2-7 for the parts outside the CDR3, the full variable domain is DVKVTQSSRYLVKRTGEKVFLECVQDMDHENMFWYRQDPGLGLRLIYFSYDVKMKEKGDIPEGYSVSREKKERFSLILESASTNQTSMYLCASRMGQGVPYEQYFGPGTRLTVT.

The chain uses TRBV7-2 and TRBJ2-7; D is possibly TRBD1 (6 bases). The CDR3 sequence is 13 residues long. Germline CDR1 and CDR2: SGHTA and FQGNSA. V was shortened by 5 bases and J by 7 bases, with 15 bases between the two germline ends. Written as DNA, the CDR3 is TGTGCCAGCAGCGTCACAGGGATAGGGGAGCAGTACTTC. It encodes CASSVTGIGEQYF.

V usage is TRBV11-3 and J usage is TRBJ2-7, with D possibly TRBD1 on 5 matching bases. Germline assignment: CDR1 SGHNT and CDR2 YENEEA. The CDR3 has 13 amino acids. V shed 1 base and J shed 6 bases, with 10 bases lying between them. The CDR3 DNA reads TGTGCCAGCAGCTTAGGCATTAGGGGCGAGCAGTACTTC. It specifies CASSLGIRGEQYF. Full variable domain (remainder filled in from reference TRBV11-3 and TRBJ2-7): EAGVVQSPRYKIIEKKQPVAFWCNPISGHNTLYWYLQNLGQGPELLIRYENEEAVDDSQLPKDRFSAERLKGVDSTLKIQPAELGDSAVYLCASSLGIRGEQYFGPGTRLTVT.

This chain links TRBV14 with TRBJ1-2, with D maybe TRBD1 (5 bases). Trimming stripped 3 bases from V and 7 bases from J, with 12 bases between. Germline CDR1 reads SGHDN; CDR2 reads FVKESK. This CDR3 is built from 13 residues. As DNA, the CDR3 is TGTGCCAGCAGCCAGCCATGGGACGCTGGCTACACCTTC. Translation gives CASSQPWDAGYTF.

This clone was counted once. This chain joins TRBV5-6 and TRBJ2-1; 9 bases are a match to TRBD1. The CDR3 is made up of 15 amino acids. V lost 4 bases, J lost 10 bases, and 12 bases stayed unmatched. Per germline, CDR1 SGHDT and CDR2 YYEEEE. The CDR3 reads CASSASGTGRGEQFF. The CDR3 DNA sequence: TGTGCCAGCAGCGCCTCCGGGACAGGGAGAGGCGAGCAGTTCTTC.

V usage is TRBV15 and J usage is TRBJ2-2; D may be TRBD2 (5 bases). Between the trimmed V and J ends, which lost 0 bases and 2 bases, there was a span of 10 bases. CDR3 length: 16 residues. Germline CDR1 LNHNV, CDR2 YYDKDF (reference sequence). The CDR3, as DNA: TGTGCCACCAGCAGAGATTTAAGCGGAAACACCGGGGAGCTGTTTTTT. Its protein is CATSRDLSGNTGELFF.

The chain joins TRBV28 to TRBJ2-2, with 7 positions matching TRBD2. V gave up 6 bases and J gave up 0 bases; unmatched junction bases: 10. The CDR3 sequence is 17 residues long. Per the germline V gene, CDR1 is MDHEN and CDR2 is SYDVKM. CDR3 sequence: CASSLTISGSNTGELFF. In DNA form, the CDR3 reads TGTGCCAGCAGCCTTACAATTAGCGGGTCGAACACCGGGGAGCTGTTTTTT.

This clone was counted a few times. This chain uses TRBV2 with TRBJ1-1; D is uncertain. In germline, CDR1 is SNHLY, CDR2 FYNNEI. The CDR3 spans 15 residues. V was clipped by 6 bases and J by 10 bases, with 24 bases between them. The CDR3 coding sequence is TGTGCCAGCAGCGACAACCCGAGCGGAGGTGCCGTAGCTTTCTTT. Amino acids: CASSDNPSGGAVAFF.

This chain's CDR3 is CASSDSSYGYTF. The CDR3 region has the DNA TGCGCCAGCAGTGACAGCTCTTATGGCTACACCTTC. The chain has TRBV10-1 and TRBJ1-2; D is unclear. Germline V gene sequence: CDR1 WNHNN, CDR2 SYGVQD (reference sequence). The CDR3 has 12 residues. V shed 3 bases and J shed 5 bases, with 7 bases lying between them.

The chain carries TRBV10-3 and TRBJ2-5, with TRBD1 matching 10 bases. The CDR3 length is 16 residues. CDR1 is ENHRY, CDR2 SYGVKD, per germline. The V segment lost 6 bases and the J segment 1 base; nucleotides outside the gene matches: 8. The CDR3 loop is CAISSTGTGVQETQYF. As DNA, the CDR3 is TGTGCCATCAGCTCAACCGGGACAGGGGTCCAAGAGACCCAGTACTTC.

This clone was detected only once. V usage is TRBV6-6 and J usage is TRBJ2-2, with 11 bases aligning to TRBD2. The germline V gene encodes CDR1 MNHNY and CDR2 SVGAGI (reference sequence). CDR3 length: 16 amino acids. V trimming: 5 bases; J trimming: 1 base; junction bases outside the gene matches: 3. The DNA for the CDR3 is TGTGCCAGCAGTAAAACTAGCGGGGGGAACACCGGGGAGCTGTTTTTT. It is translated as CASSKTSGGNTGELFF.

A note on this clone: The junction departs from the called germline gene at one end, perhaps through a read error. J is TRBJ2-3 and V is TRBV5-8, with 12 nucleotides matching TRBD2. The CDR3 is 17 residues long. Germline CDR1 SGHTS, CDR2 YDEGEE. The CDR3: CAGSAQLAGGRRDTQYF. The DNA for the CDR3 is TGTGCCGGCAGCGCCCAACTAGCGGGGGGCCGGAGGGATACGCAGTATTTT.

The chain carries TRBV5-5 and TRBJ1-3; D gene uncertain. Germline lookup yields CDR1 SGHKS and CDR2 YYEKEE (reference sequence). Trimming stripped 1 base from V and 0 bases from J, with 5 bases between. This CDR3 has 14 residues. The DNA of the CDR3 is TGTGCCAGCAGCTTGCCCAGCTCTGGAAACACCATATATTTT. Translated, it gives CASSLPSSGNTIYF.